This TCR beta chain was recovered during a study of blood T cells in healthy people across ages. Primed by a sample-barcoded 5' primer and a J-beta primer mix, a second PCR proceeded for about 7 to 12 cycles. TCRdb processed the 5' RACE reads anew with MiXCR; each CDR3 protein has one entry. The table has about 1 million distinct CDR3 sequences, about 23% seen once; the top ten hold around 0.75%. The data were also submitted as part of a second study, on T cells of mothers and their children.

The sequenced sample was blood. The clonotype comes from a girl aged 2 to 9 in good health.

The CDR3 nucleotides are TGTGCCAGCAACATAGCGGGGGGCACAGATACGCAGTATTTT. This encodes CASNIAGGTDTQYF. The chain recombines TRBV7-9 with TRBJ2-3; 9 bases fit TRBD2. Trimming took 7 bases from V and 1 from J; bases not matched to a gene: 3. Germline V gene sequence: CDR1 SEHNR, CDR2 FQNEAQ (reference sequence). There are 14 residues in the CDR3.